The T cell receptor beta chain described here comes from a study of response to subunit inactivated influenza vaccine (dated by TCRdb to the late 2010s). Notes on the research overall: The study used deep quantitative T cell receptor repertoire profiling to track responses to a trivalent subunit inactivated influenza vaccine.

Details on this clonotype: The antigen it recognizes is unknown. No base quality values were provided; no much bigger clone lies one nucleotide off.

What the work shows at the level of the full study, not this receptor alone: According to the authors, only a limited number of new T cells may be recruited by each seasonal influenza vaccination.

Receptor libraries were prepared by RT-PCR. The listed sequencing device is Illumina HiSeq 2500. TCRdb ran its own pipeline on the public reads, namely fastp trimming at Q25 and MiXCR clone calling, and kept in-frame beta chains. Under each unique CDR3 protein, matching rows form one entry showing the most common genes and DNA. This sample has around 760,000 distinct CDR3 sequences in its table, and approximately 15% of those were observed once. In total, the top ten clones hold around 6.5% of the sample. The CDR3 holds 14 amino acids from the cysteine to the phenylalanine. The read is trimmed to its CDR3 DNA, 42 bases read in frame from base 1. V loses 3 bases, J loses 4 bases, and the germline ends lie 11 bases apart.

This sequence uses TRBV12-3 or TRBV12-4 and TRBJ2-3; the D gene cannot be named for sure. Here the sequenced sample was PBMCs from blood, taken roughly 2 weeks before vaccination. This receptor was identified in a man aged 45-65 years who received an inactivated influenza vaccine. Donor details come from another sample of the same person, matched by shared clones. The CDR3 reads as follows: CASSFGNPADTQYF. DNA sequence: TGTGCCAGCAGTTTCGGAAACCCCGCAGATACGCAGTATTTT.